The clone carrying this T cell receptor beta chain was detected ten times or more. Its antigen is not identified. The data were taken from a study of T cells in Graves' hyperthyroidism and ophthalmopathy. Findings and caveats of the study: Among clonotypes expanded in thyroid above 0.001, most were also found in blood.

TCR beta CDR3 sequences were amplified from RNA transcripts. The HTBI set primed first-round TCR CDR3 RT-PCR. Via MiXCR, TCRdb re-called the multiplex PCR reads, giving one row per CDR3 protein. The sample holds about 400,000 distinct CDR3 sequences, approximately 14% seen once. CDR1 is DFQATT, CDR2 SNEGSKA, per germline (reference sequence). The CDR3 is made up of 15 amino acids. The V and J ends lost 0 bases and 0 bases respectively, with 11 bases between them. The PBMCs were sourced from fresh peripheral blood (around 10 ml). The chain combines TRBV20-1 with TRBJ1-1; D uncertain. The TCR originated in a young woman with Graves' ophthalmopathy. Material: blood. The CDR3 spells CSARDTVTMNTEAFF. In DNA, the CDR3 is TGCAGTGCTAGAGATACCGTGACAATGAACACTGAAGCTTTCTTT.